This TCR beta chain was found in a study of human thymus T cells. The thymus tissue came from resections taken during corrective heart surgery. Having surgery to correct congenital heart defects, healthy Finnish infants acted as the donors. The study's findings and limits: What related research reported was that thymic repertoires overlapped highly among unrelated individuals.

Trimming removed 4 bases from V and 3 bases from J, with 19 bases in between. This CDR3 region has 16 residues. In germline, CDR1 is MNHNS, CDR2 SASEGT. Produced via immunoSEQ multiplex PCR; TCRdb's table is partial and in-frame only. The repertoire includes some 78,000 clones, roughly 96% of them detected once, and 0.031% sits in the top ten. Regarding this clone: Its antigen is undetermined.

The sample was thymus tissue. V and J are TRBV6-1 and TRBJ2-7, with D possibly TRBD2 on 6 matching bases. This sequence originates from a boy in the first two years of life with a congenital heart defect but otherwise immunologically healthy. CDR3 sequence reads: CASSVGRRGILYEQYF. DNA of the CDR3: TGTGCCAGCAGTGTGGGACGGCGGGGAATACTCTACGAGCAGTACTTC.